This TCR beta chain was retrieved from a study of blood T cell repertoires in COVID-19. At the level of the study: Whether acute or convalescent, the COVID-19 samples came from the United States, Italy and Spain.

The protocol was immunoSEQ multiplex PCR, while the TCRdb copy is restricted to in-frame clones and leaves out a portion. Among 95,000 to 100,000 clones listed, 80% to 90% were seen once. V was pared by 3 bases and J by 3 bases, with 7 bases of the junction left unmatched. The CDR3 runs to 16 residues. Germline CDR1 reads SGHKS; CDR2 reads YYEKEE (reference sequence). The TCR sequence derives from a human donor with COVID-19, enrolled during active disease. The donor label of this sample is uncertain. The chain couples TRBV5-5 to TRBJ2-2, with 8 positions matching TRBD2. Sequencing input: peripheral blood. CDR3 sequence (DNA): TGTGCCAGCAGCTCCTTTAGCGGGGTGGACACCGGGGAGCTGTTTTTT. It specifies CASSSFSGVDTGELFF.